The clone carrying this T cell receptor beta chain was found many times. The antigen remains undetermined. The data originate from a study of identical twins. Study results and caveats: Clonotypes of the beta chain that were abundant in cord blood carried fewer insertions (memory repertoires showed none).

One entry per CDR3 protein, called by TCRdb with MiXCR from the 5' RACE reads. The sample contains 210,000 or so distinct CDR3 sequences, about 7.5% of which appear only once. Trimming took 2 bases from V and 4 from J, leaving 12 bases between them. The CDR3 has 16 amino acids. Healthy Caucasians were all of the donors. This sample also belongs to another study, concerning yellow fever vaccine responses in identical twins.

This chain links TRBV12-3 or TRBV12-4 with TRBJ2-6, with D maybe TRBD1 (7 bases). The TCR was taken from a woman younger than 35 in good health. Input material: memory (CD45RO+) T cells sorted from blood. CDR3: CASSLQGGGGANVLTF. The CDR3 DNA is TGTGCCAGCAGTTTACAGGGGGGTGGAGGGGCCAACGTCCTGACTTTC.